This is a list of T cell receptor beta chains from one sample in a study. TCRdb redid the calling of the 5' RACE reads with MiXCR, one entry per CDR3 protein. The repertoire holds about 5,300 distinct CDR3 sequences, roughly a third seen once, with 50% to 60% in the top ten. Sequenced input: memory CD4+ T cells sorted from blood. The origin of the receptors is a female donor with breast cancer. Each CDR3 is given with its conserved first and last residue. D genes are given only for firm matches. Only some rows state a clone size, as once, few, many or a class for expanded clones.

cdr3_aa	cdr3_nt	clone_size	d_call	v_call	j_call
CASSLGQGERQPQHF	TGCGCCAGCAGCTTGGGACAGGGGGAACGGCAGCCCCAGCATTTT	-	TRBD1	TRBV5-1	TRBJ1-5
CATSDRPRTCHETQYF	TGTGCCACCAGTGACCGACCCCGGACATGTCACGAGACCCAGTACTTC	-	-	TRBV24-1	TRBJ2-5
CADSQTGTALAKNIQYF	TGCGCCGACAGCCAGACCGGGACAGCTCTAGCCAAAAACATTCAGTACTTC	-	TRBD1	TRBV4-1	TRBJ2-4
CASSLGQYNEQFF	TGCGCCAGCAGCTTGGGCCAGTACAATGAGCAGTTCTTC	many	-	TRBV5-1	TRBJ2-1
CASSLVAGAGNEQFF	TGCGCCAGCAGCTTGGTTGCGGGAGCTGGCAATGAGCAGTTCTTC	-	TRBD2	TRBV5-1	TRBJ2-1
CSARDLRQAQETQYF	TGCAGTGCTAGAGATTTGAGACAGGCTCAAGAGACCCAGTACTTC	-	-	TRBV20-1	TRBJ2-5
CSARDPRNSYNEQFF	TGCAGTGCTAGAGATCCCCGCAACTCCTACAATGAGCAGTTCTTC	medium-sized	-	TRBV20-1	TRBJ2-1
CSAWVRDRAYNEQFF	TGCAGTGCTTGGGTACGGGACAGGGCATATAATGAGCAGTTCTTC	-	TRBD1	TRBV20-1	TRBJ2-1
CASSSGLAGGLRDEQFF	TGCGCCAGCAGCTCGGGACTAGCGGGAGGGCTAAGGGATGAGCAGTTCTTC	-	TRBD2	TRBV5-1	TRBJ2-1
CASSQDYIRPDSATYEQYF	TGCGCCAGCAGCCAAGATTACATCCGACCGGACTCAGCGACCTACGAGCAGTACTTC	many	-	TRBV4-3	TRBJ2-7
CACSLLGGEQYF	TGTGCCTGCAGTCTCCTCGGGGGCGAGCAGTACTTC	medium-sized	-	TRBV6-5	TRBJ2-7
CSASFSGVHYEQCF	TGCAGTGCTAGTTTTTCGGGCGTCCATTACGAGCAGTGCTTC	-	-	TRBV20-1	TRBJ2-7
CASSFLTGDPEQYF	TGTGCCAGCAGCTTTCTGACAGGGGACCCCGAGCAGTACTTC	-	TRBD1	TRBV7-8	TRBJ2-7
CASSLSRSSSYEQYF	TGTGCCAGCAGCTTATCGAGGTCCTCTTCCTACGAGCAGTACTTC	large	-	TRBV7-2	TRBJ2-7
CSSQGETQYF	TGCAGTTCCCAGGGGGAGACCCAGTACTTC	-	-	TRBV20-1	TRBJ2-5
CASSYNRGGGYTF	TGTGCCAGCAGTTACAACAGGGGTGGCGGCTACACCTTC	many	TRBD1	TRBV6-5	TRBJ1-2
CASGRTGPQPQHF	TGTGCCAGCGGGAGGACAGGGCCTCAGCCCCAGCATTTT	-	TRBD1	TRBV6-1	TRBJ1-5
CASSTRTGGRTEAFF	TGCGCCAGCAGCACACGGACAGGGGGCAGGACTGAAGCTTTCTTT	-	TRBD1	TRBV5-1	TRBJ1-1
CASSRDKNTEAFF	TGTGCCAGCTCCAGAGACAAGAACACTGAAGCTTTCTTT	-	-	TRBV18	TRBJ1-1
CASSGDSTLQQYF	TGTGCCAGCAGTGGAGACTCCACCCTTCAGCAGTACTTC	-	-	TRBV12-3/TRBV12-4	TRBJ2-7
CASSQEHRVNSGNTIYF	TGCGCCAGCAGCCAAGAGCACAGGGTCAACTCTGGAAACACCATATATTTT	medium-sized	-	TRBV4-3	TRBJ1-3
CVSSLEAGSYNEQFF	TGTGTCAGCAGCTTAGAAGCAGGCTCCTACAATGAGCAGTTCTTC	-	-	TRBV7-8	TRBJ2-1
CASSSTPGRSGANVLTF	TGCGCCAGCAGCTCCACGCCGGGGAGATCTGGGGCCAACGTCCTGACTTTC	medium-sized	-	TRBV5-1	TRBJ2-6
CASSSDRGGGKNIQYF	TGTGCCAGCAGTTCGGACAGGGGCGGGGGAAAAAACATTCAGTACTTC	many	TRBD1	TRBV12-3/TRBV12-4	TRBJ2-4
CASSLRPGTRGETQYF	TGTGCCAGCAGCTTACGACCGGGAACCCGAGGGGAGACCCAGTACTTC	many	-	TRBV11-2	TRBJ2-5
CASRPPGSGETQYF	TGCGCCAGCAGGCCCCCGGGGTCGGGGGAGACCCAGTACTTC	-	-	TRBV5-1	TRBJ2-5
CSVTWTGGTSYEQYF	TGCAGCGTAACATGGACAGGGGGAACATCCTACGAGCAGTACTTC	-	TRBD1	TRBV29-1	TRBJ2-7
CASSLGAGGYEQYF	TGTGCCAGCAGTTTGGGGGCGGGGGGCTACGAGCAGTACTTC	-	TRBD2	TRBV6-5	TRBJ2-7
CCARETAAGDTQHF	TGCTGTGCTAGAGAGACGGCAGCAGGAGATACGCAGCATTTT	-	-	TRBV20-1	TRBJ1-5
CSASRSSLSYNSPFHF	TGCAGTGCCAGCAGGTCTTCCCTCTCCTATAATTCACCCTTCCACTTT	once	-	TRBV20-1	TRBJ1-6
CASSQDLAGLQFF	TGTGCCAGCAGCCAAGATCTAGCGGGTCTGCAGTTCTTC	once	TRBD2	TRBV4-2	TRBJ2-1
CASSLEGGTMPQHF	TGCGCCAGCAGCTTGGAAGGGGGCACGATGCCCCAGCATTTT	-	TRBD1	TRBV5-1	TRBJ1-5
CASSPQGIGNTGELFF	TGTGCCAGCAGCCCACAGGGGATCGGAAACACCGGGGAGCTGTTTTTT	medium-sized	TRBD1	TRBV27	TRBJ2-2
CASTYEQGYEQYF	TGTGCCAGCACATACGAGCAGGGCTACGAGCAGTACTTC	-	-	TRBV18	TRBJ2-7
CATSRVAGLQETQYF	TGTGCCACCAGCAGAGTGGCAGGCCTCCAAGAGACCCAGTACTTC	-	-	TRBV15	TRBJ2-5
CASSEGLYTQYF	TGTGCCAGCAGTGAGGGGTTATATACGCAGTATTTT	few	-	TRBV2	TRBJ2-3
CAWSPLLLAKNIQYF	TGTGCCTGGAGTCCACTACTGTTAGCCAAAAACATTCAGTACTTC	-	-	TRBV30	TRBJ2-4
CASSSRKGGEDSPLHF	TGTGCCAGCAGCTCACGAAAGGGGGGAGAGGATTCACCCCTCCACTTT	many	-	TRBV11-3	TRBJ1-6
CAISASSGGADTQYF	TGTGCCATCAGTGCCTCCAGCGGGGGTGCTGATACGCAGTATTTT	-	TRBD2	TRBV10-3	TRBJ2-3
CASRFGPANEQFF	TGTGCCAGCAGATTTGGACCAGCGAATGAGCAGTTCTTC	-	-	TRBV7-2	TRBJ2-1
CSVALQDKSTDTQYF	TGCAGCGTTGCCCTCCAGGATAAAAGCACAGATACGCAGTATTTT	many	-	TRBV29-1	TRBJ2-3
CATSDERGETQYF	TGTGCCACCAGTGACGAAAGGGGAGAGACCCAGTACTTC	medium-sized	-	TRBV24-1	TRBJ2-5
CASSPQGLASSYEQYF	TGTGCCAGCAGTCCCCAGGGACTAGCGTCCTCCTACGAGCAGTACTTC	-	TRBD2	TRBV27	TRBJ2-7
CASSLVTSDPQYF	TGTGCCAGCAGCTTGGTAACTAGTGATCCTCAGTATTTT	-	-	TRBV5-5	TRBJ2-3
CASRYPGAGVYEQYF	TGTGCCAGCAGGTACCCCGGGGCGGGGGTCTACGAGCAGTACTTC	-	TRBD2	TRBV2	TRBJ2-7
CASSLGTTDTQYF	TGCGCCAGCAGCTTGGGGACCACAGATACGCAGTATTTT	medium-sized	-	TRBV5-1	TRBJ2-3
CASSPPSDYYYEQYF	TGTGCCAGCAGTCCCCCTAGCGATTACTACTACGAGCAGTACTTC	many	-	TRBV28	TRBJ2-7
CASSLDGSRMNEQYF	TGTGCCAGCAGCTTGGACGGATCCCGGATGAACGAGCAGTACTTC	medium-sized	-	TRBV5-5	TRBJ2-7
CASSFRTNSYEQYF	TGTGCCAGCAGCTTCCGGACTAACTCCTACGAGCAGTACTTC	medium-sized	-	TRBV5-5	TRBJ2-7
CASGAGTVQETQYF	TGTGCCAGCGGGGCGGGGACAGTCCAAGAGACCCAGTACTTC	medium-sized	-	TRBV7-9	TRBJ2-5
CASSLGGYRGGTEAFF	TGTGCCAGCAGTTTGGGGGGGTACAGGGGTGGAACTGAAGCTTTCTTT	-	TRBD1	TRBV12-3/TRBV12-4	TRBJ1-1
CASRAPGQVVNTEAFF	TGTGCCAGCAGGGCCCCCGGACAGGTGGTGAACACTGAAGCTTTCTTT	few	TRBD1	TRBV2	TRBJ1-1
CASRESYNEQFF	TGCGCCAGCAGGGAATCCTACAATGAGCAGTTCTTC	many	-	TRBV2	TRBJ2-1
CASSYLTVNTEAFF	TGTGCCAGCAGTTATCTGACGGTGAACACTGAAGCTTTCTTT	once	-	TRBV6-6	TRBJ1-1
CASTLQGFEQYF	TGCGCCAGCACCCTACAGGGGTTCGAGCAGTACTTC	medium-sized	TRBD1	TRBV5-1	TRBJ2-7
CASSQDPSGGEQYF	TGTGCCAGCAGCCAAGATCCTAGCGGGGGCGAGCAGTACTTC	medium-sized	TRBD2	TRBV4-2	TRBJ2-7
CSVEDLQGSGANVLTF	TGCAGCGTTGAAGATTTACAGGGGTCTGGGGCCAACGTCCTGACTTTC	many	TRBD1	TRBV29-1	TRBJ2-6
CASSPLVNDGTEAFF	TGTGCCAGCTCACCACTAGTAAATGATGGAACTGAAGCTTTCTTT	-	-	TRBV18	TRBJ1-1
CASSYWDFPYEHYF	TGTGCCAGCAGTTACTGGGACTTTCCCTACGAGCACTACTTC	-	-	TRBV6-5	TRBJ2-7
CASSPGQGETQYF	TGTGCCAGCAGCCCCGGGCAGGGGGAGACCCAGTACTTC	-	-	TRBV7-3	TRBJ2-5